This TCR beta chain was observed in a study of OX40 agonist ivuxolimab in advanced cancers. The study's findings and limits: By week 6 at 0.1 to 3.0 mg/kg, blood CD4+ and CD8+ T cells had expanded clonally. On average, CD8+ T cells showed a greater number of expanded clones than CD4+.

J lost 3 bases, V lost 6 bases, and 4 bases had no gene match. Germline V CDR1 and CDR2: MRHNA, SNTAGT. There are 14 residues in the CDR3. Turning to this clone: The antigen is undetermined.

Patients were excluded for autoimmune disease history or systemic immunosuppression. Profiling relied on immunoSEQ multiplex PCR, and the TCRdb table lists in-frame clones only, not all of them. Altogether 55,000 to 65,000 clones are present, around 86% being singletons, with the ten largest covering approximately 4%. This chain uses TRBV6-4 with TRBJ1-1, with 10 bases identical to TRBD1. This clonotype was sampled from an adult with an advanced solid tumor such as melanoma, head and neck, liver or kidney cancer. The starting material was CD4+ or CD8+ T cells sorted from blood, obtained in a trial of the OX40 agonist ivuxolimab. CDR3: CASRLTGGYTEAFF. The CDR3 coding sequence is TGTGCCAGCAGATTGACAGGGGGCTACACTGAAGCTTTCTTT.